This is a list of T cell receptor beta chains from one sample in a study of cytomegalovirus exposure and HLA in healthy donors. The repertoire was sequenced with immunoSEQ multiplex PCR; TCRdb's copy has only in-frame clones and lacks some. This table has about 82,000 clones, 70% to 80% appearing once. Sequencing was performed on PBMCs. The receptors come from a human donor in good health. CDR3s include the opening cysteine and the closing phenylalanine or tryptophan. A D gene is named only where the DNA matches it firmly. The listing skips clone size in some rows; elsewhere it reads once, few, many or a size class.

-,TRBJ1-1,TRBD1,15,TRBV10-2,TGCGCCAGCAGTGATAACAGGGGTAAAAACACTGAAGCTTTCTTT,CASSDNRGKNTEAFF
-,TRBJ1-3,-,17,TRBV7-2,TGTGCCAGCAGCTTAGACGGCCCACAGGTCTCTGGAAACACCATATATTTT,CASSLDGPQVSGNTIYF
-,TRBJ2-3,-,16,TRBV2,TGTGCCAGCAGTGATTCAGGGGCTGGGACGACAGATACGCAGTATTTT,CASSDSGAGTTDTQYF
-,TRBJ2-7,TRBD1,15,TRBV7-8,TGTGCCAGCACCCTACAGGGGGCGCAGGGCTACGAGCAGTACTTC,CASTLQGAQGYEQYF
few,TRBJ1-4,TRBD1,14,TRBV5-1,TGCGCCAGCAGCCCGACAGGGGGTGGCGAAAAACTGTTTTTT,CASSPTGGGEKLFF
-,TRBJ2-1,-,14,TRBV5-1,TGCGCCAGCAGCTTGGTATCCAGTCTCAATGAGCAGTTCTTC,CASSLVSSLNEQFF
-,TRBJ2-7,TRBD1,16,TRBV27,TGTGCCAGCAGTCCCGTTGGGACAGGCACTTCCTACGAGCAGTACTTC,CASSPVGTGTSYEQYF
-,TRBJ1-3,-,13,TRBV29-1,TGCAGCGTGGCGACGCGGGGCGAGGGCACCATATATTTT,CSVATRGEGTIYF
-,TRBJ1-2,TRBD1,15,TRBV5-1,TGCGCCAGCAGCTTGGGTGGGACAGAGAACTATGGCTACACCTTC,CASSLGGTENYGYTF
-,TRBJ1-5,TRBD1,15,TRBV5-6,TGTGCCAGCAGCGCGGGACAGGGGGTCAATCAGCCCCAGCATTTT,CASSAGQGVNQPQHF
-,TRBJ1-1,TRBD1,13,TRBV30,TGTGCCTGGGGGCTAGGGGGCCCCTTCCCCGCTTTCTTT,CAWGLGGPFPAFF
-,TRBJ2-3,TRBD2,18,TRBV25-1,TGTGCCAGCCAAAATTGGGAACTAGCGGGGGGGCCAACAGATACGCAGTATTTT,CASQNWELAGGPTDTQYF
-,TRBJ1-6,TRBD1,11,TRBV20-1,TGCAGTGTTGGAAGGGGGCAGGCCCTCAACTTT,CSVGRGQALNF
-,TRBJ1-2,TRBD1,14,TRBV7-9,TGTGCCAGCAGTACAGGGGGCGCTTTCTATGGCTACACCTTC,CASSTGGAFYGYTF
-,TRBJ1-4,TRBD1,16,TRBV19,TGTGCCAGTAGTCCTGACAGGGAAGGTTCTAATGAAAAACTGTTTTTT,CASSPDREGSNEKLFF
-,TRBJ2-7,TRBD1,16,TRBV18,TGTGCCAGCTCACATACCGGGACAGGGGTTTCCTACGAGCAGTACTTC,CASSHTGTGVSYEQYF
-,TRBJ1-5,TRBD1,13,TRBV6-5,TGTGCCAGCAGTGCAGGGGGCAGGGTGCCCCAGAATTTT,CASSAGGRVPQNF
few,TRBJ2-2,TRBD2,14,TRBV27,TGTGCCAGCAGTTTATCGGGGGGGTACGGGGAGCTGTTTTTT,CASSLSGGYGELFF
-,TRBJ1-1,-,13,TRBV6-5,TGTGCCAGCAGTTACGGGAGAAACCCTGAAGCTTTCTTT,CASSYGRNPEAFF
-,TRBJ1-4,-,14,TRBV19,TGTGCCAGTAGTATTGACGGGGAGAATGAAAAACTGTTTTTT,CASSIDGENEKLFF
-,TRBJ1-2,-,13,TRBV6-5,TGTGCCAGCAGTTACTCGAGAGGTACCGGCTACACCTTC,CASSYSRGTGYTF
-,TRBJ1-6,TRBD1,16,TRBV9,TGTGCCAGCAGTATCGGGACAGGGGGCCTAAATTCACCCCTCCACTTT,CASSIGTGGLNSPLHF
-,TRBJ2-1,TRBD2,17,TRBV7-2,TGTGCCAGCAGCTTAGAGGGACTAGCGGGGGGGGGCAATGAGCAGTTCTTC,CASSLEGLAGGGNEQFF
-,TRBJ2-2,TRBD1,13,TRBV29-1,TGCAGCGCTGACAGGGAGAACACCGGGGAGCTGTTTTTT,CSADRENTGELFF
-,TRBJ1-2,-,12,TRBV29-1,TGCAGCGTCCCGGACAGAAACTATGGCTACCCCTTC,CSVPDRNYGYPF
-,TRBJ1-5,-,13,TRBV7-2,TGTGCCAGCAGCTTCCAGAGCAATCAGCCCCAGCATTTT,CASSFQSNQPQHF
-,TRBJ1-2,-,12,TRBV6-5,TGTGCCAGCAGTTATGGGGGGAGTGGCTACACCTTC,CASSYGGSGYTF
-,TRBJ1-1,TRBD1,18,TRBV7-2,TGTGCCAGCAGCTTAGCCCCGGACAGGGGTTTTTCGGGGACTGAAGCTTTCTTT,CASSLAPDRGFSGTEAFF
-,TRBJ1-2,-,14,TRBV18,TGTGCCAGCTCACCAGACGGGAATCCCTATGGCTACACCTTC,CASSPDGNPYGYTF
-,TRBJ1-5,-,13,TRBV7-8,TGTGCCAGCAGCCTGACCCGGGGTCGGCCCCAGCATTTT,CASSLTRGRPQHF
-,TRBJ2-2,-,18,TRBV11-3,TGTGCCAGCAGAGGTCCGAGGATGGGGGCAGCGAACACCGGGGAGCTGTTTTTT,CASRGPRMGAANTGELFF
-,TRBJ2-3,TRBD2,14,TRBV6-5,TGTGCCACCTATAGCGGGGGGGGAACAGATACGCAGTATTTT,CATYSGGGTDTQYF
once,TRBJ2-5,-,13,TRBV27,TGTGCCAGCAGTTTAGACAGCCAAGAGACCCAGTACTTC,CASSLDSQETQYF
few,TRBJ1-6,-,16,TRBV6-4,TGTGCCAGCAGTTACTCGAAGGTGACATCCAGGCCACCCCTCCACTTT,CASSYSKVTSRPPLHF
-,TRBJ2-1,TRBD1,14,TRBV6-5,TGTGCCAGCAGTGAGGGACAGAGTTACAATGAGCAGTTCTTC,CASSEGQSYNEQFF
-,TRBJ1-2,-,16,TRBV5-1,TGCGCCAGCAGCTTGTGGCGGGGGGAATTCGTCTATGGCTACACCTTC,CASSLWRGEFVYGYTF
few,TRBJ1-4,-,15,TRBV5-5,TGTGCCAGCAGCGCCACACCCTCCTACGGGGAAAAACTGTTTTTT,CASSATPSYGEKLFF
-,TRBJ1-1,-,13,TRBV2,TGTGCCAGCAGTGATATCCGGGATACTGAAGCTTTCTTT,CASSDIRDTEAFF
once,TRBJ1-3,-,13,TRBV11-3,TGTGCCAGCAGCCCTAATTCTGGAAACACCATATATTTT,CASSPNSGNTIYF
-,TRBJ2-7,TRBD1,14,TRBV30,TGTGCCTGGAGTCCCGGACAGGGGGGGTACGAGCAGTACTTC,CAWSPGQGGYEQYF
-,TRBJ2-5,-,13,TRBV6-5,TGTGCCAGCAGTGAAGGGGCCCAAGAGACCCAGTACTTC,CASSEGAQETQYF